The TCR beta chain described here comes from a study of blood T cell repertoires in COVID-19. In the study overall: PBMCs, B-cell-depleted T cells, or T cells were the source of the cDNA or gDNA that made up the material.

Here immunoSEQ multiplex PCR was the method, and the copy in TCRdb shows in-frame clones only, minus some. Of 300,000 to 400,000 clones in the sample, under 95% are singletons; the top ten hold less than 3.5%. This CDR3 has 12 residues. The ends were cut back, 3 bases at V and 7 bases at J, with 12 bases in the middle. CDR1 is GTSNPN and CDR2 is SVGIG in the germline V gene (reference sequence). The chain has TRBV30 and TRBJ2-5, with D possibly TRBD1 on 6 matching bases. This clonotype originated in a woman aged 18-30 years who had recovered from COVID-19. Specimen: peripheral blood. CDR3 nucleotides: TGTGCCTGGAGCAGGGGTTCAGGGACCCAGTACTTC. Amino acids: CAWSRGSGTQYF. Full variable domain (remainder filled in from reference TRBV30 and TRBJ2-5): SQTIHQWPATLVQPVGSPLSLECTVEGTSNPNLYWYRQAAGRGLQLLFYSVGIGQISSEVPQNLSASRPQDRQFILSSKKLLLSDSGFYLCAWSRGSGTQYFGPGTRLLVL.